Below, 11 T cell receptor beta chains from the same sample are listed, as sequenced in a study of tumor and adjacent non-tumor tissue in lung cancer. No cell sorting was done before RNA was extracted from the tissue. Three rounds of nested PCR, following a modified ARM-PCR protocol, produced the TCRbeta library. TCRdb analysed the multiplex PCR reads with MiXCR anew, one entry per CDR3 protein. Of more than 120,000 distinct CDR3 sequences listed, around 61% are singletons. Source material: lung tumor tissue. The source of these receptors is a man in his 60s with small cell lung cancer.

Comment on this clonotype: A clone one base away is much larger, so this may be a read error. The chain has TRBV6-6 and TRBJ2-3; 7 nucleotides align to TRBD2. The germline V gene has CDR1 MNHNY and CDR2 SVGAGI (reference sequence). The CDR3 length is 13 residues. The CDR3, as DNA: TGTGTCAGCATGCGGGAGAACACAGATACGCAGTATTTT. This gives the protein CVSMRENTDTQYF.

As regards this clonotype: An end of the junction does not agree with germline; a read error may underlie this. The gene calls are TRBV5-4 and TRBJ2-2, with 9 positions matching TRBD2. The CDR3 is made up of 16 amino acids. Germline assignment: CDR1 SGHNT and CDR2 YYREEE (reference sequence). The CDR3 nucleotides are TGTGCCAGCAACTTGGTTAGCGGGAGAGGTGGCGGTGAGCTGTTTTTT. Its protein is CASNLVSGRGGGELFF.

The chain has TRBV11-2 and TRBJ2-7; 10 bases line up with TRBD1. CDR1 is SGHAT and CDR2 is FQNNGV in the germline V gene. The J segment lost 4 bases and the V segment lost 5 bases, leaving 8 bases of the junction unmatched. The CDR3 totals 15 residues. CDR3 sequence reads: CASSRTGTGEYEQYF. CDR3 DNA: TGTGCCAGCAGCCGGACCGGGACAGGGGAGTACGAGCAGTACTTC.

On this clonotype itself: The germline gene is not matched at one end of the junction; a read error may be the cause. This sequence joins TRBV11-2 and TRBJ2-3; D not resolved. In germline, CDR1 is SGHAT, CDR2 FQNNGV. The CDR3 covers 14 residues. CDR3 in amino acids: CASSLGPGGDTRYF. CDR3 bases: TGCGCCAGCAGCTTAGGTCCGGGCGGTGATACGCGGTATTTT.

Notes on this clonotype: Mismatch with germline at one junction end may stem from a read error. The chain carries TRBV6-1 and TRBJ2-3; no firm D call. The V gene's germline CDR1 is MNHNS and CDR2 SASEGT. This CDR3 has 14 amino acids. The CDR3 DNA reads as TGTGCCAGCACTGAAACCCAACGAACCGATACGCAGTACTTT. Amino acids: CASTETQRTDTQYF.

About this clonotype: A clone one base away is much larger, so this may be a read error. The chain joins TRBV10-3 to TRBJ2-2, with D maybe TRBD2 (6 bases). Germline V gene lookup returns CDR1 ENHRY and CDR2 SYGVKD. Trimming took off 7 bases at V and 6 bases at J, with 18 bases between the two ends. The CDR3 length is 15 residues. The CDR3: CAIKPNGSRAGELFF. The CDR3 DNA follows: TGTGCCATCAAGCCTAACGGGAGTAGGGCCGGGGAGCTGTTTTTT.

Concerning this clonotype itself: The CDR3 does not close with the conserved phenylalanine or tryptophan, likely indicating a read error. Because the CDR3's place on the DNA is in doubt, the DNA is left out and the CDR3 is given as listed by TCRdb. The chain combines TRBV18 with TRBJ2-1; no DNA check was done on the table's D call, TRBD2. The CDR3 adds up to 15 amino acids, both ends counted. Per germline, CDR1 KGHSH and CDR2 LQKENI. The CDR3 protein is CASSSISGRRNEKFY.

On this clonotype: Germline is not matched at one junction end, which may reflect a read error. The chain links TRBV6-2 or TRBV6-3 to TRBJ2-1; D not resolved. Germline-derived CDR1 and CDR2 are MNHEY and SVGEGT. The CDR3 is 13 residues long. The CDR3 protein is CASSYTGSTEQSF. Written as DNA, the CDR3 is TGTGCCAGTAGTTACACGGGTAGCACTGAGCAGTCCTTC.

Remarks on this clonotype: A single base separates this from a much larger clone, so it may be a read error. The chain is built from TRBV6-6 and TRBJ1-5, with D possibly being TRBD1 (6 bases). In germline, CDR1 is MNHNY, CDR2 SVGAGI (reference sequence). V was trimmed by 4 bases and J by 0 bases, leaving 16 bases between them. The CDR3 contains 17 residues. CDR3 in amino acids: CASSSLQGVNSNQPQHF. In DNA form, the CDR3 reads TGTGCCAGCAGTTCCCTACAGGGAGTGAATAGCAATCAGCCCCAGCATTTT.

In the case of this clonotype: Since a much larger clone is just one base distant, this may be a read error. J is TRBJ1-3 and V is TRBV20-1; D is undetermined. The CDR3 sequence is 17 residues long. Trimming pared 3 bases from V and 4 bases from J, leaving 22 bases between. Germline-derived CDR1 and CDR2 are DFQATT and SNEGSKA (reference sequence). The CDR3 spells CSASRFVEAPGGNTIYF. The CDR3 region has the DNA TGCAGTGCTAGTCGATTCGTTGAGGCGCCGGGGGGAAACACCATATATTTT.

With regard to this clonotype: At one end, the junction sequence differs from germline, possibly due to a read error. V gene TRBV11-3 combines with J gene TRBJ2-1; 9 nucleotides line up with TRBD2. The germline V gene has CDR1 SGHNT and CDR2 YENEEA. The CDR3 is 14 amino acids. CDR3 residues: CASSLAGAYNEQFF. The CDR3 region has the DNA TGTGCCAGTAGCTTAGCGGGGGCATACAATGAGCAGTTCTTC. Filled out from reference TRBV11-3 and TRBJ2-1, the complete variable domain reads EAGVVQSPRYKIIEKKQPVAFWCNPISGHNTLYWYLQNLGQGPELLIRYENEEAVDDSQLPKDRFSAERLKGVDSTLKIQPAELGDSAVYLCASSLAGAYNEQFFGPGTRLTVL.